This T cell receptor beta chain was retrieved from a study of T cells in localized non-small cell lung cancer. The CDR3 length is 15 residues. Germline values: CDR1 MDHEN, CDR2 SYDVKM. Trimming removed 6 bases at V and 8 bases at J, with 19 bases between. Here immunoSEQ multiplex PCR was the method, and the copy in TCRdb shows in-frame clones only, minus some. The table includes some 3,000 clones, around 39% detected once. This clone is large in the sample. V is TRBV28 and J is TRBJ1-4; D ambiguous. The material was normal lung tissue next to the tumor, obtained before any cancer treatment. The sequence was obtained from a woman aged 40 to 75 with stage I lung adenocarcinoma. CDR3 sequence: CASRRQTPIGEKLFF. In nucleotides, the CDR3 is TGTGCCAGCAGAAGGCAGACTCCCATCGGAGAAAAACTGTTTTTT. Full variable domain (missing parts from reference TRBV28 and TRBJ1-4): DVKVTQSSRYLVKRTGEKVFLECVQDMDHENMFWYRQDPGLGLRLIYFSYDVKMKEKGDIPEGYSVSREKKERFSLILESASTNQTSMYLCASRRQTPIGEKLFFGSGTQLSVL.